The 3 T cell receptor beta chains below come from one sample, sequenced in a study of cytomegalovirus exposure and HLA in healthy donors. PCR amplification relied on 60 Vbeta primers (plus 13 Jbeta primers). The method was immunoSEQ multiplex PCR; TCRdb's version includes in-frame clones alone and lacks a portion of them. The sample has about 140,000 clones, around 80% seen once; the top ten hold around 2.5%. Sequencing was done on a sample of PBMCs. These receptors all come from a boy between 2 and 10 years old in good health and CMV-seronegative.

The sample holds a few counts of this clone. The CDR3 reads CASSYETGVTGYTF. The CDR3, as DNA: TGTGCCAGCAGTTACGAGACAGGGGTAACCGGCTACACCTTC. The rearrangement links TRBV6-6 to TRBJ1-2; 8 bases match TRBD1. Germline CDR1 is MNHNY and CDR2 is SVGAGI (reference sequence). CDR3 length: 14 residues. After removal of 2 bases from V and 8 bases from J, the junction contained 7 bases not matched to a gene.

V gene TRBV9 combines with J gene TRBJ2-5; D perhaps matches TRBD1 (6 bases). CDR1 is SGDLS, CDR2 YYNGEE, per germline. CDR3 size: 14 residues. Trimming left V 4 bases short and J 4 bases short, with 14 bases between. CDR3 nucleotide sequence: TGTGCCAGCAGCCCAGAGGGGGTAGGAGAGACCCAGTACTTC. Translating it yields CASSPEGVGETQYF.

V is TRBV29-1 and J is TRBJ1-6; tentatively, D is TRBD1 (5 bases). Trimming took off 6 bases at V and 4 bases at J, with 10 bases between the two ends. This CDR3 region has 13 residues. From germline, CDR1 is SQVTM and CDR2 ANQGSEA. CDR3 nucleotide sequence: TGCAGCGTCGCCGGGGGTTATAATTCACCCCTCCACTTT. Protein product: CSVAGGYNSPLHF. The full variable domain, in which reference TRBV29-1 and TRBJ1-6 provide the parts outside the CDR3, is SAVISQKPSRDICQRGTSLTIQCQVDSQVTMMFWYRQQPGQSLTLIATANQGSEATYESGFVIDKFPISRPNLTFSTLTVSNMSPEDSSIYLCSVAGGYNSPLHFGNGTRLTVT.